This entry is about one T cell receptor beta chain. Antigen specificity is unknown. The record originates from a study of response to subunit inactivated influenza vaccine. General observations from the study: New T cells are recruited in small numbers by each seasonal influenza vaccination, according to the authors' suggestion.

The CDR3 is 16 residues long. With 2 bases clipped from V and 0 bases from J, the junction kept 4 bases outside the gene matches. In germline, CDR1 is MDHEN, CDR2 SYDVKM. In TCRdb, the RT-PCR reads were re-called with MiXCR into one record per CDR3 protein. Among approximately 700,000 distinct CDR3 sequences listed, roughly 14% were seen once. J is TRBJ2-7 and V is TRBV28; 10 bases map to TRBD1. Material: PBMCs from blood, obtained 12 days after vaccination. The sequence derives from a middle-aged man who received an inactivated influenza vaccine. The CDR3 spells CASSLDRGLSSYEQYF. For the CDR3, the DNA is TGTGCCAGCAGTTTAGACAGGGGGCTCAGCTCCTACGAGCAGTACTTC. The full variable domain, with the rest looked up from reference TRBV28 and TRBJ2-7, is DVKVTQSSRYLVKRTGEKVFLECVQDMDHENMFWYRQDPGLGLRLIYFSYDVKMKEKGDIPEGYSVSREKKERFSLILESASTNQTSMYLCASSLDRGLSSYEQYFGPGTRLTVT.